This record looks at one T cell receptor beta chain sequence and its context. Its specificity is unknown. The donors, aged about 6 to 100, were healthy Caucasians from Russia. Isolated PBMCs totaled at least 6 million in each sample. This specimen comes from a study of blood T cells in healthy people across ages. Notes on the study in general: Diversity estimated from one million T cells was considered an underestimate. Whereas aged donors had fewer naive CD4+ cells, long-lived donors had more of them and higher diversity.

CDR3 size: 14 residues. CDR1 is SGHTA and CDR2 is FQGNSA in the germline V gene. The V end lost 5 bases, the J end lost 7 bases, and 17 bases lay between the germline ends. It was with a sample-barcoded 5' primer and a J-beta primer mix that a second PCR of about 6 to 12 cycles was run. TCRdb re-called the 5' RACE reads with MiXCR, one entry per CDR3 protein. The data contain 500,000 to 600,000 distinct CDR3 sequences, roughly 29% of them singletons. V usage is TRBV7-2 and J usage is TRBJ2-5; D may be TRBD1 (6 bases). The TCR comes from a woman aged 70-85 years in good health. The sample was blood. CDR3 coding DNA: TGTGCCAGCAGCCTCGGGACACGTTATGGGACCCAGTACTTC. Translation: CASSLGTRYGTQYF.